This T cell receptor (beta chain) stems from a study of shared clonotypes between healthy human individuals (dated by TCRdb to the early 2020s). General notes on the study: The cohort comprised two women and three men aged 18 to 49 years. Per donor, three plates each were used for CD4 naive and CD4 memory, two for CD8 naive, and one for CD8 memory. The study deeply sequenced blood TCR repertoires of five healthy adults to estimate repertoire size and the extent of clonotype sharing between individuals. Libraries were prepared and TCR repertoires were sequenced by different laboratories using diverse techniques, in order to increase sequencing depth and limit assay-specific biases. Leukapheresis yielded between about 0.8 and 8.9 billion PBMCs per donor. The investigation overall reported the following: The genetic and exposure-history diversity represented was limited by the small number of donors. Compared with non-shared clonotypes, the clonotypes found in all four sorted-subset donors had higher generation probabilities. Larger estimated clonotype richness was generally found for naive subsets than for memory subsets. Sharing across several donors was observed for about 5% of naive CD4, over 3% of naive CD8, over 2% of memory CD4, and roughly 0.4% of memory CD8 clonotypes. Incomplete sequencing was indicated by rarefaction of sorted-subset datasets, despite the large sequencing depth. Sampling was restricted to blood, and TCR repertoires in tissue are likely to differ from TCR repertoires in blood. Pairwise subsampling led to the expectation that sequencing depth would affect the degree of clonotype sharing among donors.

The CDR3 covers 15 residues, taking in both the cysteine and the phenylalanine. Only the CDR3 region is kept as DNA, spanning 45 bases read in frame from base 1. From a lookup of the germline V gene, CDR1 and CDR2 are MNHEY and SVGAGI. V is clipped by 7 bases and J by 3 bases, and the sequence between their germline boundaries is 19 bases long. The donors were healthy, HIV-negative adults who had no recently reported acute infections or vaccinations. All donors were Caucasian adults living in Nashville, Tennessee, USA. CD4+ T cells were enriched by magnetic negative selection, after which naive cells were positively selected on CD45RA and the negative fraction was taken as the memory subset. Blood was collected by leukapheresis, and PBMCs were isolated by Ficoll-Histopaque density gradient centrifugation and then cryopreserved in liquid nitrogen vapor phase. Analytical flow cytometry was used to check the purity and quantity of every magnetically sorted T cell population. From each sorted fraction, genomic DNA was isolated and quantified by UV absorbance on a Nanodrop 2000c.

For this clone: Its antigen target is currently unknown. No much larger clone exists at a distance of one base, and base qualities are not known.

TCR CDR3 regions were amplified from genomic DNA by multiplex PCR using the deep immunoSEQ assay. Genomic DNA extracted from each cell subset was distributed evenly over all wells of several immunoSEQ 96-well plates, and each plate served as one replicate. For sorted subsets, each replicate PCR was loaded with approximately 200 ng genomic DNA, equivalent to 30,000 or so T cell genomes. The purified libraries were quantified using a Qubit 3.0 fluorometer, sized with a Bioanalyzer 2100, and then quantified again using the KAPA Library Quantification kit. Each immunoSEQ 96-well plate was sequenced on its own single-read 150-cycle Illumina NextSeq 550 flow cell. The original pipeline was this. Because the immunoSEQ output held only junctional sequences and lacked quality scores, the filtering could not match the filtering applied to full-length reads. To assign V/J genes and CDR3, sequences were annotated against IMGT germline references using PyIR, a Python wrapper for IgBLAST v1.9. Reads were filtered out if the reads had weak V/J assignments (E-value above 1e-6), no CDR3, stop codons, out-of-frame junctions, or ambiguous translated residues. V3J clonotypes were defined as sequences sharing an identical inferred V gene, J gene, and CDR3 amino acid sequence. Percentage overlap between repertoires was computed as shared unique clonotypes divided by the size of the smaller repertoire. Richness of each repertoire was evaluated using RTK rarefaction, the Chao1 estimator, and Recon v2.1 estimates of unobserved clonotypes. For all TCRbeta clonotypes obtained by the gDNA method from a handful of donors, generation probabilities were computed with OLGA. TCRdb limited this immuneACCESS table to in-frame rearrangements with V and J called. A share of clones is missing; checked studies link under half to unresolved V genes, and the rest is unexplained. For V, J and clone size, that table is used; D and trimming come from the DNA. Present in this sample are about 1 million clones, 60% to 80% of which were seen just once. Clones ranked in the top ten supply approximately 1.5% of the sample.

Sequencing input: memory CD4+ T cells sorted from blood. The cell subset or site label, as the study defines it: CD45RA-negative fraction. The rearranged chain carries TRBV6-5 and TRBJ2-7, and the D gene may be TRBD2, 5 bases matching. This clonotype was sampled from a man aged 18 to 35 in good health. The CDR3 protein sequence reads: CASIQTGSLCYEQYF. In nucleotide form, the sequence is TGTGCCAGCATCCAAACGGGATCTTTGTGCTACGAGCAGTACTTC.